The 10 T cell receptor beta chains reported below all come from one sample, sequenced in a study of blood T cell repertoires in COVID-19. The data were produced by immunoSEQ multiplex PCR, yet TCRdb's version contains in-frame clones alone and is incomplete. Among under 300,000 clones, 84% were seen once, and the ten largest hold 1.5%. The sample was peripheral blood. The receptors were gathered from a woman in her thirties or forties who had recovered from COVID-19.

This clone has just one count. The chain uses TRBV24-1 and TRBJ2-2; 7 positions match TRBD2. With V trimmed by 5 bases and J by 3 bases, 5 bases remained unmatched. The CDR3 totals 15 residues. Germline CDR1 is KGHDR and CDR2 is SFDVKD. CDR3 nucleotide sequence: TGTGCCACCAGTGTGGGGGGGGAGTACACCGGGGAGCTGTTTTTT. Protein sequence: CATSVGGEYTGELFF.

The chain is built from TRBV3-1 (or the pseudogene TRBV3-2) and TRBJ2-1; 11 bases map to TRBD2. Germline V gene data show CDR1 as LGHDT and CDR2 as YNNKEL (reference sequence). Trimming removed 4 bases from V and 4 bases from J; junction bases left unmatched: 3. The CDR3 runs 15 residues. The CDR3 DNA is TGTGCCAGCAGCCTTGGGACTAGCGGTTACAATGAGCAGTTCTTC. Amino acids: CASSLGTSGYNEQFF.

The gene calls are TRBV5-1 and TRBJ2-5; D not certain. The V end was cut by 0 bases, the J end by 2 bases, with 11 bases between. This CDR3 is 15 amino acids long. Germline V lookup: CDR1 SGHRS, CDR2 YFSETQ. CDR3 coding DNA: TGCGCCAGCAGCTTGGCCGCACAGATACAAGAGACCCAGTACTTC. It translates to CASSLAAQIQETQYF.

This chain links TRBV7-2 with TRBJ2-3, with 7 bases identical to TRBD2. The ends lost 0 bases at V and 2 bases at J; junction bases unmatched: 5. This CDR3 spans 16 amino acids. Germline V lookup: CDR1 SGHTA, CDR2 FQGNSA. CDR3 region: CASSLAGGRFTDTQYF. CDR3 nucleotide sequence: TGTGCCAGCAGCTTAGCGGGGGGGAGATTCACAGATACGCAGTATTTT.

This chain connects TRBV29-1 to TRBJ2-5, with D possibly TRBD1 on 6 matching bases. The V gene's germline CDR1 is SQVTM and CDR2 ANQGSEA. The CDR3 contains 14 residues. CDR3 in DNA: TGCGTGATTCGAGGGGGACGGTACCAAGAGACCCAGTACTTC. Encoded protein: CVIRGGRYQETQYF.

The genes are TRBV28 and TRBJ2-5, with TRBD2 as a possible D gene (6 bases). Germline V gene lookup returns CDR1 MDHEN and CDR2 SYDVKM. The CDR3 has 13 residues. Trimming pared 7 bases from V and 2 bases from J, leaving 11 bases between. This CDR3 is CASIRDFQETQYF. CDR3 DNA: TGTGCCAGCATCCGGGACTTTCAAGAGACCCAGTACTTC. The complete variable domain, with remaining parts taken from reference TRBV28 and TRBJ2-5, reads DVKVTQSSRYLVKRTGEKVFLECVQDMDHENMFWYRQDPGLGLRLIYFSYDVKMKEKGDIPEGYSVSREKKERFSLILESASTNQTSMYLCASIRDFQETQYFGPGTRLLVL.

CDR3 DNA: TGTGCCAGTAGGGACAGTCGCGGCCGCGAGCAGTACTTC. Translated, it gives CASRDSRGREQYF. The chain recombines TRBV19 with TRBJ2-7; D may be TRBD1 (6 bases). The CDR3 is 13 residues long. Germline V gene sequence: CDR1 LNHDA, CDR2 SQIVND (reference sequence). Deletions cut 6 bases from V and 6 bases from J, with 15 bases between.

This chain connects TRBV25-1 to TRBJ2-7, with TRBD2 as a possible D gene (6 bases). Deletions cut 8 bases from V and 3 bases from J, with 14 bases between. CDR3 size: 13 residues. Germline V gives CDR1 MGHDK, CDR2 SYGVNS. The CDR3 DNA follows: TGTGCCAGCGGGGACTTCTGGGGCTACGAGCAGTACTTC. Protein sequence: CASGDFWGYEQYF.

The V gene is TRBV19, the J gene TRBJ2-1; 10 bases match TRBD2. The CDR3 extends over 16 amino acids. J gave up 0 bases and V 7 bases, and 6 bases lay outside the gene matches. Germline V gene lookup returns CDR1 LNHDA and CDR2 SQIVND (reference sequence). CDR3 sequence (DNA): TGTGCCAGTACAAAGCGGGGGGGTTCCTCCTACAATGAGCAGTTCTTC. This encodes CASTKRGGSSYNEQFF. Full variable domain (outside the CDR3, taken from reference TRBV19 and TRBJ2-1): DGGITQSPKYLFRKEGQNVTLSCEQNLNHDAMYWYRQDPGQGLRLIYYSQIVNDFQKGDIAEGYSVSREKKESFPLTVTSAQKNPTAFYLCASTKRGGSSYNEQFFGPGTRLTVL.

The chain has TRBV11-2 and TRBJ1-1, with D hard to call. This CDR3 comprises 12 residues. Trimming stripped 5 bases from V and 12 bases from J, with 16 bases between. The V gene's germline CDR1 is SGHAT and CDR2 FQNNGV. Here the CDR3 DNA reads TGTGCCAGCAGCCTGGCTGGGAGGGTGCCTTTCTTT. Its protein is CASSLAGRVPFF. Combining the CDR3 with reference TRBV11-2 and TRBJ1-1 gives the whole variable domain EAGVAQSPRYKIIEKRQSVAFWCNPISGHATLYWYQQILGQGPKLLIQFQNNGVVDDSQLPKDRFSAERLKGVDSTLKIQPAKLEDSAVYLCASSLAGRVPFFGQGTRLTVV.